This T cell receptor (beta chain) emerged from a study of CD8+ T cells in alopecia areata. Study summary: Scoring treated patients' severity relied on the percentage of scalp area affected.

The treatment here: oral pan-JAK inhibitor, 5-10 mg twice daily. With V trimmed by 7 bases and J by 4 bases, 4 bases remained unmatched. The CDR3 spans 13 residues. The V gene's germline CDR1 is SQVTM and CDR2 ANQGSEA. Isolated RNA was reverse transcribed into cDNA used as the sequencing template. The data were produced by immunoSEQ multiplex PCR, yet TCRdb's version contains in-frame clones alone and is incomplete. Among roughly 60,000 clones listed, roughly 50% were seen once. This clonotype originated in a human donor with alopecia areata. Specimen: CD8+ T cells sorted from blood, collected around week 37, from a patient treated with tofacitinib. The rearrangement links TRBV29-1 to TRBJ2-1; TRBD2 matches 10 bases. The CDR3 protein is CSGGTSAYNEQFF. The CDR3 nucleotides are TGCAGCGGTGGGACTAGCGCGTACAATGAGCAGTTCTTC.